The 15 T cell receptor beta chains below were found in one sample sequenced in a study of blood T cell repertoires in COVID-19. Here immunoSEQ multiplex PCR was the method, and the copy in TCRdb shows in-frame clones only, minus some. Of over 100,000 clones detected, 79% appear once; the ten largest clones hold 4%. Sequencing was done on a sample of peripheral blood. These receptor sequences come from a woman aged 80 or over with acute or convalescent COVID-19.

The chain is built from TRBV6-2 or TRBV6-3 and TRBJ2-5; D is perhaps TRBD2 (5 bases). Trimming pared 0 bases from V and 0 bases from J, leaving 11 bases between. The CDR3 extends over 16 amino acids. From germline, CDR1 is MNHEY and CDR2 SVGEGT. The CDR3 DNA follows: TGTGCCAGCAGTTACTCCCCTTACGGGGACCAAGAGACCCAGTACTTC. Residues: CASSYSPYGDQETQYF.

This chain joins TRBV4-3 and TRBJ1-5, with D unclear. This CDR3 is 15 amino acids long. Germline CDR1 reads LGHNA; CDR2 reads YSLEER. V was trimmed by 0 bases and J by 2 bases, leaving 8 bases between them. CDR3 loop: CASSQDGAGNQPQHF. In nucleotides, the CDR3 is TGCGCCAGCAGCCAAGATGGTGCAGGCAATCAGCCCCAGCATTTT.

The chain is built from TRBV9 and TRBJ2-3; 7 bases map to TRBD2. The V segment lost 6 bases and the J segment 7 bases; nucleotides outside the gene matches: 11. CDR3 size: 14 residues. Per germline, CDR1 SGDLS and CDR2 YYNGEE. The CDR3 nucleotides are TGTGCCAGCACCGTCGGGGACTATGTATATACGCAGTATTTT. It is translated as CASTVGDYVYTQYF. Together with reference TRBV9 and TRBJ2-3, the CDR3 gives the full variable domain: DSGVTQTPKHLITATGQRVTLRCSPRSGDLSVYWYQQSLDQGLQFLIQYYNGEERAKGNILERFSAQQFPDLHSELNLSSLELGDSALYFCASTVGDYVYTQYFGPGTRLTVL.

This clone was recorded once. The chain combines TRBV28 with TRBJ1-1; perhaps TRBD1 as D (5 bases). V was pared by 5 bases and J by 4 bases, with 20 bases between. Germline loops: CDR1 MDHEN, CDR2 SYDVKM. The CDR3 covers 16 residues. In nucleotides, the CDR3 is TGTGCCAGCAGTACCTTGGGGAGGCAGGGAGGCACTGAAGCTTTCTTT. Translated: CASSTLGRQGGTEAFF.

The chain joins TRBV30 to TRBJ1-2; the D gene is possibly TRBD1 (6 bases). CDR1 GTSNPN and CDR2 SVGIG come from the germline V gene (reference sequence). The CDR3 is 15 amino acids. Trimming took off 8 bases at V and 0 bases at J, with 19 bases between the two ends. The CDR3 DNA reads TGTGCCGGGACTCCCGGGACATCTTCTAACTATGGCTACACCTTC. This translates into CAGTPGTSSNYGYTF.

This chain joins TRBV4-3 and TRBJ1-2; D remains unclear. Germline V gene data show CDR1 as LGHNA and CDR2 as YSLEER. Deletions cut 0 bases from V and 4 bases from J, with 12 bases between. The CDR3 length is 15 residues. The CDR3: CASSQDQGLIYGYTF. CDR3 in DNA: TGCGCCAGCAGCCAAGATCAAGGACTGATCTATGGCTACACCTTC.

The chain employs TRBV7-9 and TRBJ2-7; D is uncertain. The CDR3 sequence is 13 residues long. Trimming removed 1 base from V and 3 bases from J, with 7 bases in between. Germline assignment: CDR1 SEHNR and CDR2 FQNEAQ (reference sequence). CDR3 nucleotides: TGTGCCAGCAGCTTAGACGTAGACTACGAGCAGTACTTC. Amino acid sequence: CASSLDVDYEQYF.

V usage is TRBV30 and J usage is TRBJ1-3; unclear D gene. Between the trimmed V and J ends, which lost 5 bases and 0 bases, there was a span of 11 bases. The CDR3 spans 14 residues. CDR1 and CDR2 (germline): GTSNPN, SVGIG (reference sequence). The CDR3 nucleotides read TGTGCCTGGTCCTCAGTGTACTCTGGAAACACCATATATTTT. Amino acid sequence: CAWSSVYSGNTIYF.

This clone has more than one count but fewer than ten. This chain connects TRBV19 to TRBJ1-3, with D maybe TRBD1 (6 bases). CDR1 and CDR2 from the germline V gene are LNHDA and SQIVND (reference sequence). The CDR3 has 15 amino acids. Trimming removed 6 bases from V and 0 bases from J, with 12 bases in between. CDR3 loop: CASRLDSISGNTIYF. CDR3 nucleotides: TGTGCCAGTAGACTGGACAGCATCTCTGGAAACACCATATATTTT.

In this sample, this clone turned up once. The chain links TRBV6-5 to TRBJ2-3; 7 bases fit TRBD1. Losses at the gene ends were 0 bases for V and 4 bases for J; bases not matched to a gene: 7. Per the germline V gene, CDR1 is MNHEY and CDR2 is SVGAGI. The CDR3 is 16 residues long. CDR3 sequence (DNA): TGTGCCAGCAGTTACTCTCCGAGAGGGGGCGCAGATACGCAGTATTTT. This encodes CASSYSPRGGADTQYF.

DNA for the CDR3: TGCGCCAGCAGCCAAGAACTTGAGGACACATCCGATACGCAGTATTTT. The encoded protein is CASSQELEDTSDTQYF. This chain connects TRBV4-3 to TRBJ2-3; D is perhaps TRBD1 (5 bases). This CDR3 has 16 amino acids. Germline loops: CDR1 LGHNA, CDR2 YSLEER. Trimming pared 0 bases from V and 6 bases from J, leaving 16 bases between.

This chain links TRBV5-1 with TRBJ1-1, with a weak D call TRBD1 (6 bases). The CDR3 covers 13 residues. CDR1 is SGHRS and CDR2 is YFSETQ in the germline V gene. V was pared by 3 bases and J by 4 bases, with 10 bases between. The CDR3 loop is CASSSTGITEAFF. As DNA, the CDR3 is TGCGCCAGCAGCTCCACAGGGATCACTGAAGCTTTCTTT.

V usage is TRBV3-1 (or the pseudogene TRBV3-2) and J usage is TRBJ2-2; D not resolved. Germline-derived CDR1 and CDR2 are LGHDT and YNNKEL (reference sequence). The CDR3 extends over 13 amino acids. The V and J ends lost 4 bases and 8 bases respectively, with 11 bases between them. CDR3 sequence: CASSPEPRGELFF. In DNA, the CDR3 is TGTGCCAGCAGCCCGGAACCGAGGGGGGAGCTGTTTTTT.

The genes are TRBV7-9 and TRBJ1-1; 8 bases match TRBD1. The CDR3 extends over 18 amino acids. The germline CDR1 and CDR2 sequences are SEHNR and FQNEAQ (reference sequence). Trimming took 5 bases from V and 3 from J; bases not matched to a gene: 17. For the CDR3, the DNA is TGTGCCAGCAGCGGCCCCAGGGGGCGGCCCGCGAGTTACACTGAAGCTTTCTTT. Protein sequence: CASSGPRGRPASYTEAFF.

This chain connects TRBV7-3 to TRBJ1-3, with a tentative D call TRBD1 (5 bases). The ends were cut back, 4 bases at V and 0 bases at J, with 19 bases in the middle. CDR3 length: 18 amino acids. Germline CDR1 and CDR2: SGHTA and FQGTGA. The CDR3 nucleotides are TGTGCCAGCAGCTCAAGCCCCGAACAGGTTGACTCTGGAAACACCATATATTTT. Translation: CASSSSPEQVDSGNTIYF.